The 9 T cell receptor beta chains below were found in one sample sequenced in a study of T cell responses to AZD1222 COVID-19 vaccine. TCRdb's table, derived via immunoSEQ multiplex PCR, lists solely in-frame clones and lacks some. The sample comprises about 82,000 clones, approximately 83% of which are singletons, and roughly an eighth rests with the top ten. The input for sequencing was peripheral blood, taken 28 days after the second AZD1222 dose. Every receptor here comes from an adult who received the AZD1222 COVID-19 vaccine.

V and J are TRBV5-4 and TRBJ2-3, with TRBD2 identical over 9 bases. The CDR3 length is 14 residues. Trimming cost V 6 bases and J 2 bases; bases outside gene matches: 4. Germline V CDR1 and CDR2: SGHNT, YYREEE (reference sequence). The DNA of the CDR3 is TGTGCCAGCACAGCGGGGGGCCACACAGATACGCAGTATTTT. Its translation is CASTAGGHTDTQYF.

The chain has TRBV6-2 or TRBV6-3 and TRBJ1-5; D is perhaps TRBD1 (6 bases). The CDR3 extends over 15 amino acids. Per germline, CDR1 MNHEY and CDR2 SVGEGT. V lost 2 bases, J lost 4 bases, and 12 bases lay in between. The CDR3 loop is CASSYAFTGNQPQHF. The CDR3 nucleotides are TGTGCCAGCAGTTACGCATTTACAGGGAATCAGCCCCAGCATTTT.

This clone was observed many times. The chain is built from TRBV18 and TRBJ1-3; D not certain. Germline CDR1 and CDR2: KGHSH and LQKENI. The CDR3 has 14 residues. V lost 6 bases to trimming and J lost 6 bases, with 15 bases between them. CDR3 loop: CASSPDPALNTIYF. The CDR3 nucleotides are TGTGCCAGCTCTCCCGACCCCGCGTTAAACACCATATATTTT.

The rearrangement links TRBV7-8 to TRBJ1-4; D is ambiguous. Deletions cut 2 bases from V and 8 bases from J, with 3 bases between. The CDR3 is made up of 11 amino acids. CDR1 and CDR2 (germline): SGHVS, FQNEAQ. The CDR3 coding sequence is TGTGCCAGCAGCTTACACGAAAAACTGTTTTTT. It codes for CASSLHEKLFF.

The chain employs TRBV19 and TRBJ2-1, with TRBD1 matching 7 bases. V lost 2 bases and J lost 8; bases outside the gene matches: 9. This CDR3 comprises 15 residues. Germline V lookup: CDR1 LNHDA, CDR2 SQIVND (reference sequence). The CDR3 sequence: CASSIRDSELDEQFF. The CDR3 bases are TGTGCCAGTAGTATACGGGACAGCGAACTGGATGAGCAGTTCTTC.

The chain recombines TRBV2 with TRBJ1-2; possibly TRBD1 for D (6 bases). Trimming shortened V by 4 bases and J by 7 bases, and 25 bases separated the two germline ends. The CDR3 covers 17 residues. In germline, CDR1 is SNHLY, CDR2 FYNNEI. As DNA, the CDR3 is TGTGCCAGCAGTGTGCAATTAGGGACAACGAGTGGCTCTGGCTACACCTTC. Encoded protein: CASSVQLGTTSGSGYTF.

This clone occurred once. The chain couples TRBV7-6 to TRBJ2-1, with D hard to call. V was shortened by 3 bases and J by 3 bases, with 12 bases between the two germline ends. This CDR3 region has 15 residues. In germline, CDR1 is SGHVS, CDR2 FNYEAQ. The CDR3 DNA follows: TGTGCCAGCAGCTTGTTACCTAAGAACTACAATGAGCAGTTCTTC. It is translated as CASSLLPKNYNEQFF.

V usage is TRBV7-8 and J usage is TRBJ2-7; D may correspond to TRBD1 or TRBD2 (6 bases each). CDR1 and CDR2 (germline): SGHVS, FQNEAQ. The CDR3 runs 15 residues. The ends were cut back, 5 bases at V and 2 bases at J, with 16 bases in the middle. CDR3 sequence reads: CASSPAPGATYEQYV. The DNA of the CDR3 is TGTGCCAGCAGCCCAGCCCCGGGGGCCACCTACGAGCAGTACGTC.

This clone was observed a few times. The rearrangement uses TRBV7-9 and TRBJ1-1; a weak D match, TRBD1 (6 bases). CDR1 and CDR2 from the germline V gene are SEHNR and FQNEAQ (reference sequence). This CDR3 is built from 12 residues. Between the trimmed V and J ends, which lost 1 base and 11 bases, there was a span of 11 bases. The CDR3 DNA is TGTGCCAGCAGCTTAGAACAGGGATCGGCTTTCTTT. Its translation is CASSLEQGSAFF.